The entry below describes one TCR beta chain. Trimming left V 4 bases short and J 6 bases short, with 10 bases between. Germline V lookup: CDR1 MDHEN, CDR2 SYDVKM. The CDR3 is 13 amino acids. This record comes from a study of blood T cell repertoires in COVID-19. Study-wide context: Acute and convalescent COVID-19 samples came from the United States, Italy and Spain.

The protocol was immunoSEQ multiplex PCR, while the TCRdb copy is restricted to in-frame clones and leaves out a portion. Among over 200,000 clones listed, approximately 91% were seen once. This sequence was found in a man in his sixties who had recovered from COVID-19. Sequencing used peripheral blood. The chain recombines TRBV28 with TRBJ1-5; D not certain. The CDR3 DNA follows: TGTGCCAGCAGTTCAACTAGGAGTCAGCCCCAGCATTTT. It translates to CASSSTRSQPQHF.